This T cell receptor beta chain derives from a study of human T cells and chemical hapten exposure. Study details: DPC 0.01% went on the upper back by patch test, with reading at 6 days. Per-sample TCR yield variation was attributed mainly to small pooled library volume differences.

TCRdb reprocessed the RACE reads with MiXCR, giving one entry per CDR3 protein. The repertoire holds roughly 94,000 distinct CDR3 sequences, over 7.5% seen once, with 2% to 2.5% in the top ten. General study results and limits: Donors were affected by alopecia, so their immune reaction might vary from that of healthy individuals.

This clonotype was detected ten times or more. Antigen unknown. The germline CDR1 and CDR2 sequences are MNHEY and SVGAGI. The CDR3 covers 15 residues. Trimming removed 6 bases at V and 4 bases at J, with 16 bases between. Time point defined: patch test 2, 6 weeks after DPC sensitization. The treatment is: therapeutic diphenylcyclopropenone sensitization with weekly scalp DPC. Total RNA was isolated from whole blood that had not been fractionated. The TCR was taken from a woman aged 40 to 55 with alopecia areata. Some clones in this sample may be carry-over from other donors' samples. The chain uses TRBV6-5 and TRBJ2-1; D ambiguous. The material was whole blood, obtained in connection with sensitization to the hapten diphenylcyclopropenone (DPC). The DNA for the CDR3 is TGTGCCAGCAGCCCATCGGCCGGGCGATACAATGAGCAGTTCTTC. Encoded protein: CASSPSAGRYNEQFF.